This is a list of T cell receptor beta chains from one sample in a study of beta chain features in type 1 diabetes. The method was immunoSEQ multiplex PCR; TCRdb's version includes in-frame clones alone and lacks a portion of them. The sample has about 320,000 clones; 14% are singletons. What was sequenced was central memory CD4+ T cells from blood. The source is a man under 40 in good health. The conserved cysteine and the conserved F or W are not part of the CDR3 here. Fields, in order: V gene, J gene, D gene, CDR3 length, CDR3 protein. The D gene is left open where the match is weak.

TRBV6-1	TRBJ2-5	.	11	ASSARVQETQY
TRBV18	TRBJ2-1	TRBD2	14	ASSPGGISSYNEQF
TRBV5-6	TRBJ2-5	TRBD1	14	ASSLARGGLQETQY
TRBV19	TRBJ1-5	.	14	ASVGGGLRGNQPQH
TRBV15	TRBJ2-3	TRBD1	12	ATRGDRDTDTQY
TRBV25-1	TRBJ1-3	.	13	ASTPAEVSGNTIY
TRBV11-2	TRBJ2-3	.	13	ASISVLGSTDTQY
TRBV5-1	TRBJ2-1	TRBD2	14	ASSLETGTKSNEQF
TRBV5-4	TRBJ2-5	.	14	ASSLGRTGEGETQY
TRBV5-5	TRBJ1-2	TRBD1	13	ASSSTGGSYYGYT
TRBV2	TRBJ1-5	.	11	ASSPGEGQPQH
TRBV27	TRBJ2-7	.	10	ASISGTYEQY
TRBV19	TRBJ2-1	TRBD2	13	ASRGGLAGGNEQF
TRBV25-1	TRBJ1-2	.	14	ASSDTQVGGGHGYT
TRBV5-1	TRBJ1-1	.	12	ASSLVLGGTEAF
TRBV5-1	TRBJ2-5	.	12	ASSSRPDGETQY
TRBV5-1	TRBJ1-3	.	13	ASSLDAVSGNTIY
TRBV27	TRBJ1-1	.	12	ASRSLGVRAEAF
TRBV4-1	TRBJ1-1	.	14	ASSPVGRGRRTEAF
TRBV11-1	TRBJ2-3	.	13	ASSLAQRRTDTQY
TRBV6-5	TRBJ1-2	TRBD1	12	ASSPGTGRYGYT
TRBV29-1	TRBJ1-1	.	12	SVGGGSWDTEAF
TRBV21-1	TRBJ2-4	.	8	ASSLEESY
TRBV6-5	TRBJ2-2	.	11	ATLAQNTGELF
TRBV11-2	TRBJ1-1	TRBD1	13	ASSPTGTANTEAF
TRBV7-9	TRBJ2-7	.	11	ASSLGTSSEQY
TRBV7-2	TRBJ2-1	TRBD1	15	ASSLKGQQSFYNEQF
TRBV5-5	TRBJ2-6	.	14	ASSPIKVSGANVLT
TRBV18	TRBJ1-1	.	14	ASSPGAPLMNTEAF
TRBV7-9	TRBJ2-7	.	10	ASNGGSYEQY
TRBV7-9	TRBJ1-6	.	13	ASSTVGGGRSPLH
TRBV5-1	TRBJ2-7	.	12	ASSLAVTGTEQY
TRBV6-1	TRBJ1-2	.	10	ASSEIGRGYT
TRBV29-1	TRBJ1-5	.	11	SVADSPNQPQH
TRBV7-9	TRBJ2-2	TRBD2	14	ASSLSSGSVTGELF
TRBV7-2	TRBJ1-2	.	14	ASSIRLGGSNYGYT
TRBV10-3	TRBJ1-1	.	9	AISEDSEAF
TRBV5-6	TRBJ1-6	.	14	ASSFYSGRNNSPLH
TRBV5-1	TRBJ2-3	TRBD2	15	ASRSGGASGSTDTQY
TRBV5-1	TRBJ1-4	TRBD1	13	ASSLGDRGIEKLF
TRBV30	TRBJ2-2	TRBD1	13	AWDRTGGEIGELF
TRBV7-2	TRBJ2-3	.	12	ASSLAHTADTQY
TRBV7-2	TRBJ2-7	.	12	ASSLRRETSEQY
TRBV9	TRBJ2-2	TRBD2	15	ASSVATSGSGTGELF
TRBV7-8	TRBJ2-1	.	11	ASSLRRENEQF
TRBV7-2	TRBJ2-7	.	14	ASSPLGVFALYEQY
TRBV4-3	TRBJ1-2	TRBD1	11	ASSRRTGDGYT
TRBV7-2	TRBJ2-1	TRBD2	14	ASSHTLAGGYNEQF
TRBV6-6	TRBJ1-1	.	12	AISEGTTNTEAF
TRBV6-5	TRBJ1-1	TRBD1	13	ASKEGQGRNTEAF
TRBV2	TRBJ2-2	.	12	ASRIRPNTGELF
TRBV7-2	TRBJ1-3	.	15	ASSLASPGGSGNTIY
TRBV9	TRBJ2-2	.	13	ASSLAAAPTGELF
TRBV2	TRBJ2-1	TRBD1	12	ASGGQSKYNEQF